Reported below is one TCR beta chain. Its specificity is unknown. This entry comes from a study of T cells after yellow fever vaccination. Points from the study as a whole: Bulk-population clonotypes that are abundant could appear as contaminants in FACS-sorted repertoires. Post-booster repertoires again held most primary-vaccination clones (roughly 95% CD4, just under 90% CD8). When the response was secondary, it was weaker but reached its peak faster, day 5 versus 15.

This CDR3 comprises 13 residues. The V end lost 2 bases, the J end lost 5 bases, and 7 bases lay between the germline ends. CDR1 and CDR2 from the germline V gene are SGHTA and FQGNSA. Template-switching 5'RACE yielded the TCR cDNA; a universal primer site and UMIs were added in the process. TCRdb analysed the 5' RACE reads with MiXCR anew, one entry per CDR3 protein. The sample carries under 150,000 distinct CDR3 sequences, nearly 15% recorded once. This clonotype was sampled from a man younger than 35 who received the YFV17D yellow fever vaccine. The gene calls are TRBV7-2 and TRBJ2-1; D remains unclear. The material was CD8+ T cells sorted from PBMCs, obtained 5 days after the yellow fever booster vaccination. CDR3 DNA sequence: TGTGCCAGCAGCTTATATCGAAACAATGAGCAGTTCTTC. Encoded protein: CASSLYRNNEQFF.